This T cell receptor beta chain stems from a study of T cell changes during pregnancy in multiple sclerosis (dated by TCRdb to between 2018 and 2021). Study-wide context: The study examined how the T cell repertoire changed over the course of pregnancy in women with multiple sclerosis.

On this clone itself: Its antigen remains undetermined. Base qualities were left out, and no much larger clone turns up one base away.

The method was the immunoSEQ multiplex PCR assay. TCRdb provides this immuneACCESS table in a form limited to in-frame rearrangements. Some clones are lacking; in checked studies, under half of them reflect an unresolved V gene, and why the rest are absent is not known. Present in this sample are roughly 15,000 clones, roughly 84% of which were seen just once. 18% of the sample is in the top ten clones. From V the trimming removes 4 bases and from J it removes 5 bases, while the gene matches leave 6 bases of the junction unaccounted for. CDR1 and CDR2 are drawn from the germline V gene (reference sequence): SGHNT, YYREEE. The CDR3 numbers 15 residues from cysteine through phenylalanine. The read is trimmed to its CDR3 DNA, 45 bases read in frame from base 1.

The material was CD8+ T cells from peripheral blood mononuclear cells, obtained in the third trimester of pregnancy. The receptor was derived from a female donor in good health, enrolled as a control in a pregnancy study. The chain joins TRBV5-4 to TRBJ1-4, and TRBD1 aligns with 9 junction nucleotides. Here is the DNA: TGTGCCAGCAGCGGAACAGGGGGCCTAAATGAAAAACTGTTTTTT. The encoded protein is CASSGTGGLNEKLFF.